Below are 8 T cell receptor beta chains sequenced from a single sample in a study of blood T cell repertoires in COVID-19. The assay was immunoSEQ multiplex PCR, and TCRdb's table has in-frame clones only and misses some. The sample includes around 82,000 clones, approximately 86% seen only once; the top ten take approximately 6.3%. Sequenced material: peripheral blood. The receptors were sampled from an elderly man with COVID-19, enrolled during active disease.

V gene TRBV29-1 combines with J gene TRBJ2-5, with 7 positions matching TRBD2. The junction had 13 bases not matched to a gene; V was cut back by 7 bases and J by 5 bases. The CDR3 spans 14 residues. Germline-derived CDR1 and CDR2 are SQVTM and ANQGSEA. The CDR3 bases are TGCAGCGGGGAGGGTGGGCCCCTCGGGGAGACCCAGTACTTC. This translates into CSGEGGPLGETQYF.

This chain links TRBV19 with TRBJ1-4; 7 nucleotides match TRBD1. V dropped 6 bases and J dropped 0; count of bases not matched to a gene: 7. This CDR3 spans 16 amino acids. Per the germline V gene, CDR1 is LNHDA and CDR2 is SQIVND (reference sequence). The CDR3 sequence is CASRGQPHATNEKLFF. Written as DNA, the CDR3 is TGTGCCAGTAGGGGACAGCCCCATGCAACTAATGAAAAACTGTTTTTT.

The rearrangement uses TRBV5-6 and TRBJ2-1; weak D call: TRBD2 (7 bases). Germline CDR1 and CDR2: SGHDT and YYEEEE. Trimming shortened V by 5 bases and J by 0 bases, and 15 bases separated the two germline ends. The CDR3 consists of 16 residues. The CDR3 loop is CASSHGGPYSYNEQFF. For the CDR3, the DNA is TGTGCCAGCAGTCACGGGGGGCCGTACTCCTACAATGAGCAGTTCTTC.

The chain is built from TRBV7-6 and TRBJ2-5, with D maybe TRBD2 (6 bases). This CDR3 region has 14 residues. Trimming stripped 2 bases from V and 2 bases from J, with 9 bases between. Germline V gives CDR1 SGHVS, CDR2 FNYEAQ. The CDR3 DNA reads TGTGCCAGCAGCTTATTTCGGGGGCAAGAGACCCAGTACTTC. Translation gives CASSLFRGQETQYF.

The chain employs TRBV4-2 and TRBJ2-7; perhaps TRBD2 as D (5 bases). The CDR3 loop spans 14 amino acids. The germline gives CDR1 LGHNA, CDR2 YNFKEQ. V was pared by 0 bases and J by 0 bases, with 6 bases between. CDR3 loop: CASSQDTSSYEQYF. CDR3 bases: TGTGCCAGCAGCCAAGATACTAGCTCCTACGAGCAGTACTTC.

The J gene is TRBJ2-7, the V gene TRBV2, with a weak D call TRBD1 (5 bases). The CDR3 runs to 12 residues. The V gene's germline CDR1 is SNHLY and CDR2 FYNNEI. Trimming left V 3 bases short and J 3 bases short, with 6 bases between. CDR3 sequence (DNA): TGTGCCAGCAGTGAGCAGGGCTACGAGCAGTACTTC. Protein sequence: CASSEQGYEQYF.

This chain connects TRBV7-2 to TRBJ2-5, with TRBD1 identical over 7 bases. The germline V gene has CDR1 SGHTA and CDR2 FQGNSA. The J segment lost 2 bases and the V segment lost 5 bases, leaving 5 bases of the junction unmatched. The CDR3 covers 14 residues. CDR3 sequence reads: CASSPMTGQETQYF. The DNA for the CDR3 is TGTGCCAGCAGCCCGATGACAGGGCAAGAGACCCAGTACTTC.

V is TRBV6-2 or TRBV6-3 and J is TRBJ2-7; D is unresolved. This CDR3 is 13 amino acids long. From germline, CDR1 is MNHEY and CDR2 SVGEGT. The V end was cut by 1 base, the J end by 2 bases, with 6 bases between. The CDR3 spells CASSYFPPYEQYF. As DNA, the CDR3 is TGTGCCAGCAGTTACTTCCCTCCCTACGAGCAGTACTTC.